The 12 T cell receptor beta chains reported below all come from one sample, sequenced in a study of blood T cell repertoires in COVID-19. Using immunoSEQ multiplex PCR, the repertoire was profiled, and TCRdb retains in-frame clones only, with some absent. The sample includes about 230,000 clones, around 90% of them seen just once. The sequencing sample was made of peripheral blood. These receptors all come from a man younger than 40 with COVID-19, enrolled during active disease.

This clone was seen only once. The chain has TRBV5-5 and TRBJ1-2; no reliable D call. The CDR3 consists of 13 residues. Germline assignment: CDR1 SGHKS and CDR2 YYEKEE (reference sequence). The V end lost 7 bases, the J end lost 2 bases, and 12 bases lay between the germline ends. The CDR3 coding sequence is TGTGCCAGCTGGCTTCCTCCAAACTATGGCTACACCTTC. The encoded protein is CASWLPPNYGYTF.

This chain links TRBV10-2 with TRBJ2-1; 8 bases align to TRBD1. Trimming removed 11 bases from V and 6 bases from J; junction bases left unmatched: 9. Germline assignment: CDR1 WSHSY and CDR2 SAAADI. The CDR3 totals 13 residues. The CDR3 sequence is CAVKQGVGNEQFF. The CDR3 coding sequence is TGCGCCGTTAAACAGGGGGTCGGCAATGAGCAGTTCTTC.

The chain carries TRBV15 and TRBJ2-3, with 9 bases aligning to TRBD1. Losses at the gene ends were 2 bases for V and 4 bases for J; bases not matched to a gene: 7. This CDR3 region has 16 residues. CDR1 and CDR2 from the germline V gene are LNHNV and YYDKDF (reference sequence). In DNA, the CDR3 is TGTGCCACCAGCAGACGTGACAGGGGGAGATCAGATACGCAGTATTTT. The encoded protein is CATSRRDRGRSDTQYF.

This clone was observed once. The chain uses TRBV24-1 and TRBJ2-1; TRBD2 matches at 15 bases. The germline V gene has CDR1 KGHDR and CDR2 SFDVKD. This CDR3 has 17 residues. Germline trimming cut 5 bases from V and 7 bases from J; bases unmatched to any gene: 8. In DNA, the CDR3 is TGTGCCACCAGTGCCCGGGGGGGACTAGCGGGAGGAAATGAGCAGTTCTTC. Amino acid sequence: CATSARGGLAGGNEQFF.

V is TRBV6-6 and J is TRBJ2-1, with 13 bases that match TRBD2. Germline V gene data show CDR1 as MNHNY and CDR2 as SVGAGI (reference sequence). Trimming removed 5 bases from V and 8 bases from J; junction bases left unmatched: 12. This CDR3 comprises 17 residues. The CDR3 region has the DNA TGTGCCAGCAGTCCCAGGACTAGCGGGAGTGAGGGGTATGAGCAGTTCTTC. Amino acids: CASSPRTSGSEGYEQFF.

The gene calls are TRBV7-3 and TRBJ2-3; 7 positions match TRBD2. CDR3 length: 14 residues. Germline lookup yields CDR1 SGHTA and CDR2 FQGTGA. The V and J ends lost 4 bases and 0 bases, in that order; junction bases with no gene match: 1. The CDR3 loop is CASSYGGSTDTQYF. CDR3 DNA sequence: TGTGCCAGCAGCTACGGGGGGAGCACAGATACGCAGTATTTT.

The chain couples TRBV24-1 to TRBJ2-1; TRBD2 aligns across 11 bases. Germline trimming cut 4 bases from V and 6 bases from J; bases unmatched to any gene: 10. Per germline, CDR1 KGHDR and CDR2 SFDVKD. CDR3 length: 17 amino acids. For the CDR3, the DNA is TGTGCCACCAGTGAACCGCTGACTAGCGGGAACCCCAATGAGCAGTTCTTC. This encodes CATSEPLTSGNPNEQFF.

For the CDR3, the DNA is TGTGCCAGCAGCTTAGCTGGTCGGTCTAGCGGGAACTACGAGCAGTACTTC. Encoded protein: CASSLAGRSSGNYEQYF. The V and J genes are TRBV7-2 and TRBJ2-7; the match to TRBD2 covers 9 bases. Per germline, CDR1 SGHTA and CDR2 FQGNSA. V was clipped by 0 bases and J by 3 bases; unmatched bases: 9. The CDR3 is 17 amino acids.

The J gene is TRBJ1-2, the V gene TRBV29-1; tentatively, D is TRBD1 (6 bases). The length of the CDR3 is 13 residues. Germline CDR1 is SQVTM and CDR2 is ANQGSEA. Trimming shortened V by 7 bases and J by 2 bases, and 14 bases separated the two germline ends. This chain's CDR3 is CSATGKVNYGYTF. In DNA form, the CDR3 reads TGCAGCGCGACAGGAAAGGTGAACTATGGCTACACCTTC.

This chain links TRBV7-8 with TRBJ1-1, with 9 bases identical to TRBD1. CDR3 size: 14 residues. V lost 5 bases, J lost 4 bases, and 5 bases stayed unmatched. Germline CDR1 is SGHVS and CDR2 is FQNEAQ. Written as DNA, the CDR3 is TGTGCCAGCAGCCAGCAGACAGGGGGCACTGAAGCTTTCTTT. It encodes CASSQQTGGTEAFF.

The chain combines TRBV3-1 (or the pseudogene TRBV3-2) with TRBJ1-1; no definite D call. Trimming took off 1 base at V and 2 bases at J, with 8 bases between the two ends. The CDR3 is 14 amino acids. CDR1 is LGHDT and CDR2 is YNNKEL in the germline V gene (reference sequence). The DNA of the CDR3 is TGTGCCAGCAGCCAAGCCGGTAGTAACACTGAAGCTTTCTTT. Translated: CASSQAGSNTEAFF.

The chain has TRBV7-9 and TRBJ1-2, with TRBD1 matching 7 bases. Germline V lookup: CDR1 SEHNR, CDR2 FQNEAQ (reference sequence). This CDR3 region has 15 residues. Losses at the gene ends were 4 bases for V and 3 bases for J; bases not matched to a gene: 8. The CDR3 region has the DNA TGTGCCAGCAGCTCCTTAGGGACAGAATACTATGGCTACACCTTC. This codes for CASSSLGTEYYGYTF.